This T cell receptor beta chain stems from a study of naive and memory T cell subsets. The library had UMIs added by 3' ligation of an oligonucleotide to TCR cDNA. Whole blood, 2.5 ml, came from adult healthy volunteers. Cells were not sorted; total RNA input targeted roughly 1 to 1000 ng. The SP2 primer and nested alpha and beta constant region primers amplified ligated cDNA in four rounds. For blood and skin samples, reverse transcription used TCR alpha and beta constant primers. TCRdb used MiXCR to reprocess the UMI-ligation and nested PCR reads, holding one entry per CDR3 protein. This table has over 20,000 distinct CDR3 sequences, around 5.3% appearing once. Whole-study findings and limits: TCR transcript changes with activation or differentiation may affect this RNA method.

This clonotype has at least ten counts. The antigen remains unidentified. Input material: blood. The clonotype originates from an adult in good health.

The CDR3 loop is CASIRAASGSGSYEQYF. CDR3 coding DNA: TGTGCCAGCATTAGGGCTGCTAGCGGGAGTGGCTCCTACGAGCAGTACTTC. This chain links TRBV28 with TRBJ2-7; 10 bases agree with TRBD2. CDR1 MDHEN and CDR2 SYDVKM come from the germline V gene. Unmatched junction bases numbered 12, after V lost 7 bases and J lost 0 bases. The CDR3 spans 17 residues.